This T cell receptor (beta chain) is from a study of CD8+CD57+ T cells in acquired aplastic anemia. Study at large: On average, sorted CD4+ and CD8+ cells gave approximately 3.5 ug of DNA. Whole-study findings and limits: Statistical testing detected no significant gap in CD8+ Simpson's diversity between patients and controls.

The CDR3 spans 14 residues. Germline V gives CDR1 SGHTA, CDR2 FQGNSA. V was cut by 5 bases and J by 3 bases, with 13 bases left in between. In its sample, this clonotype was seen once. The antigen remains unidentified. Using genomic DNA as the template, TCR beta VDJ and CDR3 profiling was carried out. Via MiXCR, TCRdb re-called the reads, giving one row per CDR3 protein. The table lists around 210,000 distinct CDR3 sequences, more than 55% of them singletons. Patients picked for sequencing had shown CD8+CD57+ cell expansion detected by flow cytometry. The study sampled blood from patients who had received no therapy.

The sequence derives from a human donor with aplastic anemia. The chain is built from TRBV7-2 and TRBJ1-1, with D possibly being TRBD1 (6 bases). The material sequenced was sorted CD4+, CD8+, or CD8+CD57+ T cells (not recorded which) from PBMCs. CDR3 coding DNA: TGTGCCAGCAGCCGAGAACGGGGGCACACTGAAGCTTTCTTT. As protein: CASSRERGHTEAFF.